What follows are 17 T cell receptor beta chains derived from one specimen sequenced in a study of memory CD4+ T cells and cytomegalovirus serostatus. The sort gate was single viable CD3+CD4+CD8-CD45RO+ cells for memory CD4+ T cells. Some clones are missing from TCRdb's copy, which holds only in-frame ones; the method was immunoSEQ multiplex PCR. The sample records tens of thousands of clones, approximately 77% being singletons. The sequencing sample was made of memory CD4+ T cells from blood. The source is an adult in good health and CMV-seronegative.

This clone was observed a single time. The J gene is TRBJ1-2, the V gene TRBV6-6, with D possibly TRBD1 on 5 matching bases. The CDR3 covers 16 residues. Trimming took off 0 bases at V and 9 bases at J, with 20 bases between the two ends. Germline V gene sequence: CDR1 MNHNY, CDR2 SVGAGI (reference sequence). The chain's CDR3 is CASSYSDSLAFLRYTF. CDR3 DNA: TGTGCCAGCAGTTACTCCGACAGCCTCGCATTCTTGCGCTACACCTTC.

CDR3 amino acids: CAITNTGELFF. The CDR3 region has the DNA TGTGCCATCACCAACACCGGGGAGCTGTTTTTT. V usage is TRBV10-3 and J usage is TRBJ2-2; D remains unclear. The germline gives CDR1 ENHRY, CDR2 SYGVKD. This CDR3 has 11 amino acids. Trimming cost V 7 bases and J 2 bases, with 2 bases left between them.

By frequency in the sample, this clone is medium-sized. V gene TRBV30 combines with J gene TRBJ1-1, with D hard to call. The CDR3 sequence is 15 residues long. From germline, CDR1 is GTSNPN and CDR2 SVGIG (reference sequence). V lost 5 bases and J 1 base, leaving 17 bases between the germline ends. This CDR3 is CAWLRPGGRNTEAFF. CDR3 sequence (DNA): TGTGCCTGGTTGCGACCGGGAGGGCGGAACACTGAAGCTTTCTTT.

This chain links TRBV7-2 with TRBJ2-2; 11 positions agree with TRBD2. Germline V gene data show CDR1 as SGHTA and CDR2 as FQGNSA. V lost 5 bases and J lost 4; bases outside the gene matches: 6. The CDR3 extends over 16 amino acids. CDR3 residues: CASSAPSGGPTGELFF. In DNA, the CDR3 is TGTGCCAGCAGCGCCCCTAGCGGGGGGCCCACCGGGGAGCTGTTTTTT.

The chain recombines TRBV7-3 with TRBJ2-5, with D perhaps matching TRBD1 or TRBD2 (5 bases each). Germline V gives CDR1 SGHTA, CDR2 FQGTGA. The CDR3 covers 13 residues. V was clipped by 3 bases and J by 2 bases, with 7 bases between them. The CDR3, as DNA: TGTGCCAGCAGCTTGGGACCACAAGAGACCCAGTACTTC. Protein sequence: CASSLGPQETQYF.

The gene calls are TRBV19 and TRBJ1-5; a possible D gene is TRBD1 (5 bases). Germline V CDR1 and CDR2: LNHDA, SQIVND (reference sequence). This CDR3 has 16 residues. V was clipped by 7 bases and J by 5 bases, with 21 bases between them. The CDR3 nucleotides read TGTGCCAGTATAGATGTCGGTCAGGGTAAGGATCAGCCCCAGCATTTT. It translates to CASIDVGQGKDQPQHF.

The chain couples TRBV28 to TRBJ2-2, with D unresolved. This CDR3 spans 16 amino acids. V lost 5 bases, J lost 5 bases, and 18 bases lay in between. CDR1 MDHEN and CDR2 SYDVKM come from the germline V gene. The CDR3: CASSLSPRLRTGELFF. The CDR3 nucleotides are TGTGCCAGCAGTCTAAGTCCCAGACTGAGGACCGGGGAGCTGTTTTTT.

The V gene is TRBV7-9, the J gene TRBJ1-5; D gene unclear. This CDR3 comprises 14 residues. The V end was cut by 3 bases, the J end by 5 bases, with 11 bases between. The V gene's germline CDR1 is SEHNR and CDR2 FQNEAQ (reference sequence). As DNA, the CDR3 is TGTGCCAGCAGCTTCGGAGCGGGCGATCAGCCCCAGCATTTT. It encodes CASSFGAGDQPQHF.

The chain couples TRBV4-2 to TRBJ2-3; TRBD2 matches 8 bases. V trimming: 4 bases; J trimming: 4 bases; junction bases outside the gene matches: 28. The germline CDR1 and CDR2 sequences are LGHNA and YNFKEQ. The CDR3 contains 22 residues. The CDR3 reads CASSLGGVWTSRLGPNSDTQYF. For the CDR3, the DNA is TGTGCCAGCAGCCTTGGAGGGGTTTGGACTAGCCGATTGGGTCCTAATTCAGATACGCAGTATTTT.

This clone was seen more than once but under ten times. This sequence joins TRBV11-2 and TRBJ1-1, with 11 bases aligning to TRBD1. The CDR3 covers 13 residues. Germline-derived CDR1 and CDR2 are SGHAT and FQNNGV. V was clipped by 5 bases and J by 11 bases; unmatched bases: 7. In DNA, the CDR3 is TGTGCCAGCAGCCCCGGACAGGGGGCAGCGGCTTTCTTT. It translates to CASSPGQGAAAFF. Looking up the rest from reference TRBV11-2 and TRBJ1-1 gives the full variable domain: EAGVAQSPRYKIIEKRQSVAFWCNPISGHATLYWYQQILGQGPKLLIQFQNNGVVDDSQLPKDRFSAERLKGVDSTLKIQPAKLEDSAVYLCASSPGQGAAAFFGQGTRLTVV.

This clone was recorded only once. This CDR3 is CASSQDKAGLYNEQFF. The CDR3, as DNA: TGTGCCAGCAGCCAAGATAAAGCGGGACTTTACAATGAGCAGTTCTTC. The rearrangement joins TRBV4-2 to TRBJ2-1; 7 nucleotides agree with TRBD2. Trimming cost V 0 bases and J 4 bases; bases outside gene matches: 6. Per germline, CDR1 LGHNA and CDR2 YNFKEQ. This CDR3 contains 16 residues.

The chain has TRBV9 and TRBJ2-6; D could derive from TRBD1 or TRBD2 (6 bases each). Trimming took 0 bases from V and 3 from J, leaving 10 bases between them. The CDR3 runs 16 residues. Germline V gives CDR1 SGDLS, CDR2 YYNGEE. The CDR3 loop is CASSVGGGRGANVLTF. The CDR3 DNA sequence: TGTGCCAGCAGCGTAGGTGGGGGGCGTGGGGCCAACGTCCTGACTTTC.

V and J are TRBV6-4 and TRBJ2-5; 8 bases map to TRBD1. The J segment lost 5 bases and the V segment lost 7 bases, leaving 9 bases of the junction unmatched. This CDR3 has 14 residues. CDR1 and CDR2 (germline): MRHNA, SNTAGT. This CDR3 is CASIGGQELETQYF. CDR3 sequence (DNA): TGTGCCAGCATTGGGGGACAGGAATTGGAGACCCAGTACTTC.

The chain couples TRBV10-3 to TRBJ1-5; a possible D gene is TRBD1 (6 bases). This CDR3 is built from 13 residues. Trimming stripped 11 bases from V and 3 bases from J, with 14 bases between. The germline gives CDR1 ENHRY, CDR2 SYGVKD. CDR3 protein: CASRQDPNQPQHF. In DNA form, the CDR3 reads TGTGCCTCAAGACAGGACCCCAATCAGCCCCAGCATTTT.

This chain joins TRBV30 and TRBJ2-2; TRBD2 agrees at 12 bases. V shed 3 bases, J shed 5 bases, and the junction held 1 base outside the gene matches. The V gene's germline CDR1 is GTSNPN and CDR2 SVGIG (reference sequence). The CDR3 runs 14 residues. CDR3 sequence reads: CAWRGLAGTGELFF. The CDR3 DNA reads TGTGCCTGGAGGGGACTAGCGGGTACCGGGGAGCTGTTTTTT.

The rearrangement joins TRBV4-1 to TRBJ2-2, with 8 positions matching TRBD1. With 2 bases clipped from V and 2 bases from J, the junction kept 10 bases outside the gene matches. This CDR3 is 18 amino acids long. Germline V lookup: CDR1 MGHRA, CDR2 YSYEKL. CDR3 amino acids: CASSQRGMAGGNTGELFF. In DNA form, the CDR3 reads TGCGCCAGCAGCCAAAGGGGTATGGCAGGGGGCAACACCGGGGAGCTGTTTTTT.

The sample holds a few counts of this clone. This chain's CDR3 is CASGLTDGQPQHF. For the CDR3, the DNA is TGTGCTAGTGGTTTGACAGACGGTCAGCCCCAGCATTTT. The rearrangement joins TRBV12-5 to TRBJ1-5, with D uncertain. CDR1 is LGHNT and CDR2 is FRNRAP in the germline V gene. The CDR3 has 13 residues. Trimming removed 2 bases from V and 6 bases from J, with 8 bases in between.